The clone carrying this T cell receptor (beta chain) came up once. The antigen is unknown. The CDR3 runs to 19 residues. CDR1 and CDR2 (germline): SGHAT, FQNNGV. The junction had 18 bases not matched to a gene; V was cut back by 2 bases and J by 2 bases. This specimen belongs to a study of cytomegalovirus exposure and HLA in healthy donors. Study context: Researchers previously reported finding fewer than 140 million unique TCR beta sequences from around 200 million T cells.

Study-level points and caveats: In a later analysis, common viral pathogens appeared linked to several of the most significant clusters. In a later analysis, a genetic analysis reported fewer productive-TCR N-insertions in an Asian-associated ancestry cluster than the cohort average. Productive rates of about 87% or about 30% were seen for most TCR beta V segments in an earlier analysis.

Primers for the PCR totalled 60 Vbeta and 13 Jbeta. Data came from immunoSEQ multiplex PCR; TCRdb stores just in-frame clones and leaves some out. In the table there are under 110,000 clones, less than 80% of which are singletons. The sequenced sample was PBMCs. The origin of this receptor is a man aged 60 to 69 in good health and CMV-seronegative. The chain joins TRBV11-2 to TRBJ2-7; 7 bases fit TRBD1. In DNA, the CDR3 is TGTGCCAGCAGCTTAATACGACAGGGTTCTTCCCTGAAGGCCTACGAGCAGTACTTC. It codes for CASSLIRQGSSLKAYEQYF.